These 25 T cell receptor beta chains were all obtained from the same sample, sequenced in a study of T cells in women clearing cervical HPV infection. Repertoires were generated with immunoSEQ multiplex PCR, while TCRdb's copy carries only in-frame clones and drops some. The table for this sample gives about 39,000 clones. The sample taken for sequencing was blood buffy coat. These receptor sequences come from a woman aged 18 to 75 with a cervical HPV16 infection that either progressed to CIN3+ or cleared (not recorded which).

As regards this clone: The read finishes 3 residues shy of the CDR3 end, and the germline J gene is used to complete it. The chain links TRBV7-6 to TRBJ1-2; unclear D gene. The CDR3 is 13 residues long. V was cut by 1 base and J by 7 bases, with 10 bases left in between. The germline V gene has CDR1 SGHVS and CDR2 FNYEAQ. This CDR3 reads CASSLDPLGGYTF. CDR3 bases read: TGTGCCAGCAGCTTAGACCCCCTCGGTGGC.

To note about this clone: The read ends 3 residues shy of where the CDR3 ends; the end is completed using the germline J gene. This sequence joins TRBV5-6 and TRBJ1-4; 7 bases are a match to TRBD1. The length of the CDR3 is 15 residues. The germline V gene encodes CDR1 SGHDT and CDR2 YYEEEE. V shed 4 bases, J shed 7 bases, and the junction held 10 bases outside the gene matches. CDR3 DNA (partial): TGTGCCAGCAGCCTCCGGACAGGAGGGATTGAAAAA. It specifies CASSLRTGGIEK. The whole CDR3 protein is CASSLRTGGIEKLFF.

The chain's CDR3 is CSAGRGADQPQYF. The sequenced CDR3 bases are TGCAGTGCAGGCAGGGGTGCTGATCAGCCG. J is TRBJ2-3 and V is TRBV20-1, with D possibly matching TRBD1 (6 bases). The read finishes 3 residues shy of the CDR3 end, and the germline J gene is used to complete it. The CDR3 is made up of 13 amino acids. CDR1 and CDR2 (germline): DFQATT, SNEGSKA (reference sequence).

CDR3 DNA, as far as it was read: TGTGCCAGCAGATGGGCAGGGGGCATGGATACG. This codes for CASRWAGGMDT. The CDR3 in its entirety is CASRWAGGMDTQYF. The chain is built from TRBV6-2 or TRBV6-3 and TRBJ2-3, with 8 bases lining up with TRBD1. The read ends 3 residues shy of where the CDR3 ends; the end is completed using the germline J gene. The CDR3 consists of 14 residues. J gave up 6 bases and V 6 bases, and 8 bases lay outside the gene matches. Germline V gene sequence: CDR1 MNHEY, CDR2 SVGEGT.

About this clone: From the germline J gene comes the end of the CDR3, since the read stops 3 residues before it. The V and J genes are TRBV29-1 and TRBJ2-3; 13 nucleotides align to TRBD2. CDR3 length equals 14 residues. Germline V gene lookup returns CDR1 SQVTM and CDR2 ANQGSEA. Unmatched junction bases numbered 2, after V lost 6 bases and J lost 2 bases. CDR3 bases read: TGCAGCGTGGGACTAGCGGGGTTCACAGATACG. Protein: CSVGLAGFTDT. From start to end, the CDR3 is CSVGLAGFTDTQYF.

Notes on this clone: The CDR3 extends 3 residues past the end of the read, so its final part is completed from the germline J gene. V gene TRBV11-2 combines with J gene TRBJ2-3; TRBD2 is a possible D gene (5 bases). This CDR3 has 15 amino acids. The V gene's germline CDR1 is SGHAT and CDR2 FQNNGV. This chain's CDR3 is CASSLDGVLGQPQYF. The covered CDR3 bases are TGTGCCAGCAGCTTAGACGGGGTCTTGGGTCAGCCG.

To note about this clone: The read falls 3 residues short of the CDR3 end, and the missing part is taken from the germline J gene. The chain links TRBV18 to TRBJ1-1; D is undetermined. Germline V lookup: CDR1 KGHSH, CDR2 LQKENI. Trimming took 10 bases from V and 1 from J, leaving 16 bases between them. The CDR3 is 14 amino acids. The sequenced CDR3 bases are TGTGCCACCCAAGGTATTACAACGAACACTGAA. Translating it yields CATQGITTNTE. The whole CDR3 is CATQGITTNTEAFF. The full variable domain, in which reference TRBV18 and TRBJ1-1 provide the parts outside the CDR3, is NAGVMQNPRHLVRRRGQEARLRCSPMKGHSHVYWYRQLPEEGLKFMVYLQKENIIDESGMPKERFSAEFPKEGPSILRIQQVVRGDSAAYFCATQGITTNTEAFFGQGTRLTVV.

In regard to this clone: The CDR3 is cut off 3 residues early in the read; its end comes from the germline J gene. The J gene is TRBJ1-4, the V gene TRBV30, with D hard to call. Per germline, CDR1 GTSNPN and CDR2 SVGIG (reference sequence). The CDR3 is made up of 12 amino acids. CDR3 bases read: TGTGCCTGGAGTCCCCACAGTGCACCA. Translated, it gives CAWSPHSAP. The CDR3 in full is CAWSPHSAPLFF.

The DNA read from the CDR3 is TGCAGTGCTCGCGGGCCTCTCGGTGAGACAGATACG. Protein sequence: CSARGPLGETDT. The CDR3 reads in full as CSARGPLGETDTQYF. V usage is TRBV20-1 and J usage is TRBJ2-3; the D gene is possibly TRBD2 (5 bases). The read terminates 3 residues ahead of where the CDR3 ends, so the germline J gene completes it. V was trimmed by 5 bases and J by 3 bases, leaving 18 bases between them. The CDR3 sequence is 15 residues long. Germline values: CDR1 DFQATT, CDR2 SNEGSKA (reference sequence).

CDR3 bases read: TGCGCCAGCAGTCCCCGCGCTCAGGGGGCGAACCTAGAGACC. Translated: CASSPRAQGANLET. The CDR3 in its entirety is CASSPRAQGANLETQYF. The chain carries TRBV23-1 and TRBJ2-5; 8 bases agree with TRBD1. Read sequence stops 3 residues before the CDR3 end, and the germline J gene provides the missing end. TRBV23-1 is an ORF, with its function uncertain. V shed 4 bases, J shed 4 bases, and the junction held 14 bases outside the gene matches. The CDR3 contains 17 residues.

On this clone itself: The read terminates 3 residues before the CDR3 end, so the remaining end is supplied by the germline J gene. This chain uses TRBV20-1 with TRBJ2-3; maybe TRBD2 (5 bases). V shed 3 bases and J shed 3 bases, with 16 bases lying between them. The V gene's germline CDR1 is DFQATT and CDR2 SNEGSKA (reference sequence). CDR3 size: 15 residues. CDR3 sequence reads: CSASPRELGTDTQYF. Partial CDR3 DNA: TGCAGTGCTAGTCCCCGTGAACTAGGTACAGATACG.

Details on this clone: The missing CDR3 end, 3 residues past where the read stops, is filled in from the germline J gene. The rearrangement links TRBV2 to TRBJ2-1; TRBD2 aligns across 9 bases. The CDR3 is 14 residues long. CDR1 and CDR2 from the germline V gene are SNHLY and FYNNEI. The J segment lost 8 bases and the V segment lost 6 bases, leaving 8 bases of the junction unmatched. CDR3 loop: CASRLGTSLDEQFF. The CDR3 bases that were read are TGTGCCAGCAGGCTCGGGACTAGCTTAGATGAG. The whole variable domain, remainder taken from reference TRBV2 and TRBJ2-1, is EPEVTQTPSHQVTQMGQEVILRCVPISNHLYFYWYRQILGQKVEFLVSFYNNEISEKSEIFDDQFSVERPDGSNFTLKIRSTKLEDSAMYFCASRLGTSLDEQFFGPGTRLTVL.

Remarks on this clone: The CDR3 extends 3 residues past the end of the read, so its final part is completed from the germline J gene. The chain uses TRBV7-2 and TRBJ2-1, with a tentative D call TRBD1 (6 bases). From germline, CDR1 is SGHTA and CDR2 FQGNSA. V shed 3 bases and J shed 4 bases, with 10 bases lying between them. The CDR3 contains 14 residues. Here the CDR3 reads CASSFRTEYNEQFF. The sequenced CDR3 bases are TGTGCCAGCAGCTTTAGGACAGAATACAATGAG.

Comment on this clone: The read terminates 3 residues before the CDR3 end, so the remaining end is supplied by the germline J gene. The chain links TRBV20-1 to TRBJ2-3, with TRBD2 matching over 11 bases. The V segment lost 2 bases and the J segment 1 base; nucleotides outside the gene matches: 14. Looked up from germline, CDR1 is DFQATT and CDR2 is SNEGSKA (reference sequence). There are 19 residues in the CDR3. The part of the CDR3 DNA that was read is TGCAGTGCTAGATCCTTGGCGACTAGCGGGATCCTGGGCACAGATACG. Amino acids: CSARSLATSGILGTDT. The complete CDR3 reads CSARSLATSGILGTDTQYF.

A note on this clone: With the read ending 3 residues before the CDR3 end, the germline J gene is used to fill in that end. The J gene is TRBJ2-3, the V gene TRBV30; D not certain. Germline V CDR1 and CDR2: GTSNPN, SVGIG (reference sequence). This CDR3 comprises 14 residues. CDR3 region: CAWSQYISNQPQYF. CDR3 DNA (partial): TGTGCCTGGAGTCAGTATATTAGCAATCAGCCG.

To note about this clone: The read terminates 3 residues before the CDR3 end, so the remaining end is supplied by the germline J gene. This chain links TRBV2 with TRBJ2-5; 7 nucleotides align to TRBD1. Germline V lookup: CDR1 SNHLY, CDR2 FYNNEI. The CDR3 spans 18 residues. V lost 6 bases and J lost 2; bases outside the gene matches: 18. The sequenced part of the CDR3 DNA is TGTGCCAGCAGGCAGGCGCCCGGAAGGGGGCCCGTTCAAGAGACC. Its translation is CASRQAPGRGPVQET. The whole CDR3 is CASRQAPGRGPVQETQYF. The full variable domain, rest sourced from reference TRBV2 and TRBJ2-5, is EPEVTQTPSHQVTQMGQEVILRCVPISNHLYFYWYRQILGQKVEFLVSFYNNEISEKSEIFDDQFSVERPDGSNFTLKIRSTKLEDSAMYFCASRQAPGRGPVQETQYFGPGTRLLVL.

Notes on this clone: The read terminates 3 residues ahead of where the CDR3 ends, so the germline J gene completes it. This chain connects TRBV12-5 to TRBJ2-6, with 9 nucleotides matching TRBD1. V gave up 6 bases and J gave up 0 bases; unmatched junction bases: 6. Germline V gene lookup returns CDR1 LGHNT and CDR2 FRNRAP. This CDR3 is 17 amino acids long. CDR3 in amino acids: CASGPGTGFSGANVLTF. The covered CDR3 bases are TGTGCTAGTGGCCCCGGGACAGGGTTCTCTGGGGCCAACGTC.

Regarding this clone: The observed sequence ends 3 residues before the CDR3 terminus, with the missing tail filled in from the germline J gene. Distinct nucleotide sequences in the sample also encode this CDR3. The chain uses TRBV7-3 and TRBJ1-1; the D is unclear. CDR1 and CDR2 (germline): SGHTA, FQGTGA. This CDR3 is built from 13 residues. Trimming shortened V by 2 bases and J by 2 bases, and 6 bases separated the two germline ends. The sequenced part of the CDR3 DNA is TGTGCCAGCAGCTTATCTGTTAACACTGAA. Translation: CASSLSVNTE. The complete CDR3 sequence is CASSLSVNTEAFF.

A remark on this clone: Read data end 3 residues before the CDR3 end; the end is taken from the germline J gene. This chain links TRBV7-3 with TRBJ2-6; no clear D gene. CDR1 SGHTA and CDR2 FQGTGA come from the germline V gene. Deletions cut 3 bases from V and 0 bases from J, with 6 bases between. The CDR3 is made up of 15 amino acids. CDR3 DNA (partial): TGTGCCAGCAGCTTGACTTCCTCTGGGGCCAACGTC. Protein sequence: CASSLTSSGANV. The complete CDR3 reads CASSLTSSGANVLTF.

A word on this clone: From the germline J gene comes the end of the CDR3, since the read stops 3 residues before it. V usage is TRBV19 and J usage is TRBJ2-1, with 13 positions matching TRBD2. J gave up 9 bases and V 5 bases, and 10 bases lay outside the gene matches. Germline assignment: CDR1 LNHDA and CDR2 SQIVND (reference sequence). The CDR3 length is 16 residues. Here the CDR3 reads CASSGGLAGESSEQFF. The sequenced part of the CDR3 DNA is TGTGCCAGTAGTGGAGGACTAGCGGGAGAATCAAGTGAG.

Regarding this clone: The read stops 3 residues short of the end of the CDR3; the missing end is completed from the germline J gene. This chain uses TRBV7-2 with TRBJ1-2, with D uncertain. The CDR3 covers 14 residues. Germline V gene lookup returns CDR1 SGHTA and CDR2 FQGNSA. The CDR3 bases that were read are TGTGCCAGCAGCTTAGGTGGAGGATTCTACGGG. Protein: CASSLGGGFYG. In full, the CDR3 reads CASSLGGGFYGYTF.

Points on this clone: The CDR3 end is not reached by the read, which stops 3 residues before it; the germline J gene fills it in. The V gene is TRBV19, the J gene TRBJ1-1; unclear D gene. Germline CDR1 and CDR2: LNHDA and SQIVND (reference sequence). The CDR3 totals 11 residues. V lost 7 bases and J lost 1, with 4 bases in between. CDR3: CASTGNTEAFF. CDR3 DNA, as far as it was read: TGTGCCAGTACAGGGAACACTGAA.

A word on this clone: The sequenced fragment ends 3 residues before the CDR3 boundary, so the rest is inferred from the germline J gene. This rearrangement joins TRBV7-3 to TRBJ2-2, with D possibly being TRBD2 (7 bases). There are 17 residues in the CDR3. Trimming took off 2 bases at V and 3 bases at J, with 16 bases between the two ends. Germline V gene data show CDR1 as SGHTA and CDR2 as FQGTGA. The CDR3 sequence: CASSLLETGRDTGELFF. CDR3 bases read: TGTGCCAGCAGCTTACTCGAAACAGGGAGGGACACCGGGGAG.

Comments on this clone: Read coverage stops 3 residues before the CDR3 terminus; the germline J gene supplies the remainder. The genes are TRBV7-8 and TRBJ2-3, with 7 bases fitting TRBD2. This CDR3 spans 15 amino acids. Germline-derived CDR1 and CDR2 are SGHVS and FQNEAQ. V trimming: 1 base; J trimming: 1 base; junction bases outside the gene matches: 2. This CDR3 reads CASSLGLAGTDTQYF. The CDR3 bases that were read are TGTGCCAGCAGCTTAGGTCTAGCGGGCACAGATACG.

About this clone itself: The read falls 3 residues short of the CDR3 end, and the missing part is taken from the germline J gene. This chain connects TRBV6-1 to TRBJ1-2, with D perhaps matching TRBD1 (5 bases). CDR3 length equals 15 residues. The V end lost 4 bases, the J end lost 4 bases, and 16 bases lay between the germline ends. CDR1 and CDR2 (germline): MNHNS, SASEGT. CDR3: CASSALPDRLYGYTF. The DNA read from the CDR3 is TGTGCCAGCAGTGCCCTTCCCGACAGACTCTATGGC.